The sequence of this T cell receptor beta chain was determined in a study of circulating CD8 cells and anti-PD-1 response in melanoma (dated by TCRdb to about 2020). Study-level background: Nivolumab was given to patients intravenously at 3 mg/kg every 2 weeks. Of the 13 patients in the melanoma cohort, seven received anti-PD-1 as first-line therapy and six had prior targeted therapy or immunotherapy. Patients with complete or partial responses were classified as responders, and patients with stable or progressive disease (RECIST v1.1) were classified as non-responders. The TCR repertoire analysis covered roughly eleven melanoma patients: 7 non-responders and 4 responders. In on-treatment samples, a biotinylated anti-human IgG4 antibody was used to detect PD-1. What the work shows at the level of the full study, not this receptor alone: The authors pointed out that the cohort included both treatment-naive and previously treated patients, and that this mix could influence the results. Between subsets, repertoires were largely private, with fewer than 7% of TRB clonotypes shared at M1, and the highest sharing was seen between DPOS and TIGIT. The published TCR repertoire comparisons used only baseline and M1 samples from a small cohort with few responders. Diversity was greatest in the DNEG repertoire, PD-1 and DPOS had similar and higher clonality, and TIGIT repertoires had the lowest diversity. Since no tumor material could be accessed, the researchers instead assessed tumor reactivity using peptide assays on expanded sorted subsets. Because material was limited, most experiments were generally run without replicates.

V lost 5 bases and J lost 3 bases, and the count of bases not matched to a germline gene is 4. The cysteine opens and the phenylalanine closes a CDR3 of 16 amino acids. The CDR3 DNA has 48 bases and is translated from base 1. Reading the germline V gene (reference sequence) gives CDR1 PRHDT and CDR2 FYEKMQ. Within its sample, this clonotype is medium-sized (0.01 to 0.1%). Its antigen remains unidentified. Base qualities are missing; no much larger clone stands one base away. Using a BD FACSAria II cell sorter, four subsets defined by PD-1 and/or TIGIT were sorted out of live CD3+CD8+TCRalphabeta+ cells. Circulating CD8 T cells were sorted into four subsets by PD-1 and TIGIT expression to characterize their relevance to anti-PD-1 therapy response. Both TCR alpha and TCR beta chains were sequenced from each sorted CD8 T-cell subset. Peripheral blood was collected before the first anti-PD-1 injection, after two injections and after four injections. PBMCs were immediately isolated by Ficoll gradient centrifugation. Until use, PBMCs were stored frozen in liquid nitrogen in RPMI containing about 18% FCS and about 10% DMSO. After thawing, PBMCs were stained with a viability dye and with antibodies against CD3, CD8alpha, TCRalphabeta, PD-1 and TIGIT. Total RNA was extracted with the RNeasy Kit, and a RIN above 7 was reached by every sample.

The listed sequencing device is NextSeq 500. Starting from about 15 ng of total RNA, TCR libraries were made with the QIAseq Immune Repertoire RNA Library Kit, Human TCR Panel. TCR libraries were sequenced on an Illumina NextSeq with a Mid Output V2 kit, using asymmetric 261x41 paired-end reads. Every TCR library was diluted to roughly 3.6 nM, then pooled, denatured and loaded at about 1 pM. Per the source publication's procedure: Processing of the TCR FASTQ files took place in the QIAGEN GeneGlobe Data Analysis Center, and downstream analysis was done in R 3.5.2. Clonality was calculated as one minus Shannon entropy normalized by the log of the number of unique productive sequences. TRA or TRB clonotypes differing in abundance between baseline and M1 were identified within each subset by Fisher exact tests at 5% FDR. Clonotypes with differential abundance were put into four groups: emerging, expanding, contracting or non-expanding/contracting. Repertoire overlap between patients was measured with Morisita's overlap index. The raw public data were reprocessed by TCRdb itself: fastp quality trimming at Q25, MiXCR clonotype calling, in-frame beta chains only. Every entry covers one CDR3 protein and lists the most common genes and DNA from its rows. These V and J calls derive from TCRdb rather than the authors' analysis. The sample data list over a thousand distinct CDR3 sequences, and roughly 10% of these were observed just once. The ten largest clones represent around 15% of the sample.

The sample here was CD8+ T cells from PBMCs, taken at baseline or after one month of anti-PD-1 therapy (not recorded which). The receptor's source is a human donor with melanoma. Recombination connected TRBV13 to TRBJ2-5, and 15 junctional nucleotides match TRBD2. The nucleotide sequence reads TGTGCCAGCAGCACCCGGACTAGCGGGGGGGAAGAGACCCAGTACTTC. This sequence encodes CASSTRTSGGEETQYF.